This TCR beta chain was found in a study of identical twins' blood T cells. Study conclusions and caveats: Each donor's most abundant TCRbeta clonotypes shared more CDR3 sequences with her twin than unrelated donors.

As for this clonotype: The target antigen is unknown.

The CDR3 spans 15 residues. V lost 6 bases and J lost 5, with 16 bases in between. Germline CDR1 reads LGHNA; CDR2 reads YSLEER. The authors' processing: Per-library CDR3 reads ranged about 2.2 to 4 million; clonotypes, ~85,000 to ~550,000. TCRdb processed the 5' RACE reads anew with MiXCR; each CDR3 protein has one entry. For this entry, the V and J calls and clone size follow TCRdb and not the study's own pipeline. The data hold 350,000 to 450,000 distinct CDR3 sequences, with about 28% observed a single time. Sequenced input: PBMCs. The chain is built from TRBV4-3 and TRBJ1-4, with a weak D call TRBD1 (5 bases). This clonotype originated in a woman between 18 and 49 years old in good health. The CDR3 protein is CASRRKVQGNEKLFF. For the CDR3, the DNA is TGCGCCAGCAGACGTAAGGTGCAGGGAAATGAAAAACTGTTTTTT.